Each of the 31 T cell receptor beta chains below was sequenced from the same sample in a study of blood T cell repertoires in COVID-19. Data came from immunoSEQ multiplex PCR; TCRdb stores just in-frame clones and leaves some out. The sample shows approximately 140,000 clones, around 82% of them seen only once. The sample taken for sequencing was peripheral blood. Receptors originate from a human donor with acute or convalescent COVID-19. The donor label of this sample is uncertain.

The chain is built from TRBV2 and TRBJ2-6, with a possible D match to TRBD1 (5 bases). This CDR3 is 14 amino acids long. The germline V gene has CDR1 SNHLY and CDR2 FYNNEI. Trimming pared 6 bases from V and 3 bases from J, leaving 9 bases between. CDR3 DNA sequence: TGTGCCAGCAGGAGGCAGGGTGGGGCCAACGTCCTGACTTTC. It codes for CASRRQGGANVLTF.

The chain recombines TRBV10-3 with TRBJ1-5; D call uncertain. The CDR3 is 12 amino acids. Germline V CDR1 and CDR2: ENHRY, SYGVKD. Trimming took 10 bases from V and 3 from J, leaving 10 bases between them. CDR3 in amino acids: CATRELNQPQHF. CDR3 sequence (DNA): TGTGCCACTAGAGAACTCAATCAGCCCCAGCATTTT.

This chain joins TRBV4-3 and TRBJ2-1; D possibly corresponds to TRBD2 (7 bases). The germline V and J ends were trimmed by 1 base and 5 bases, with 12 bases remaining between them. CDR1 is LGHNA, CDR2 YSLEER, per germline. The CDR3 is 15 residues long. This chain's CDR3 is CASSQGGRGNNEQFF. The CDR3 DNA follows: TGCGCCAGCAGCCAAGGGGGGCGGGGGAACAATGAGCAGTTCTTC.

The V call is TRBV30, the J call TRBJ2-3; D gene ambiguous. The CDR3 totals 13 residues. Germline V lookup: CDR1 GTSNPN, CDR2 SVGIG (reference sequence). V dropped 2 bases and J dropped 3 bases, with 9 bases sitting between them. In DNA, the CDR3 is TGTGCCTGGAGTCCTGGAGCGACAGATACGCAGTATTTT. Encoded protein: CAWSPGATDTQYF.

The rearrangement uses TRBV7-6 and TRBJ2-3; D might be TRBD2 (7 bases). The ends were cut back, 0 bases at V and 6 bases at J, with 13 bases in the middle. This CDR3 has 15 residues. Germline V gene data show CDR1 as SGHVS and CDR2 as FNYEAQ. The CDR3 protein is CASSLAAGAGDTQYF. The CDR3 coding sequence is TGTGCCAGCAGCTTAGCGGCGGGGGCGGGGGATACGCAGTATTTT.

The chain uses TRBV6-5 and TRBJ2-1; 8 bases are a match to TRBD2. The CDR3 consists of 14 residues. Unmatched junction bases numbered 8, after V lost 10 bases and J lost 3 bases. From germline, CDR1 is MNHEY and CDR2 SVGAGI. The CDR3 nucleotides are TGTGCCACCAGCGGGGGTAACCTCTACAATGAGCAGTTCTTC. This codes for CATSGGNLYNEQFF.

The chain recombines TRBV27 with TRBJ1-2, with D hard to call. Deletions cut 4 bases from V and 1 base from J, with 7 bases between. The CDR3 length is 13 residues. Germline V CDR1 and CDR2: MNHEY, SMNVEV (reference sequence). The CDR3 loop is CASSYSNNYGYTF. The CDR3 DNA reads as TGTGCCAGCAGTTATTCCAATAACTATGGCTACACCTTC.

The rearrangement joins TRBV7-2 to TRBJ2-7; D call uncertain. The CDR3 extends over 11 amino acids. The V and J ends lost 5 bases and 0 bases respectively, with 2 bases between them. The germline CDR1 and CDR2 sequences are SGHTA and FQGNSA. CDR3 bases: TGTGCCAGCAGCCTCTCCTACGAGCAGTACTTC. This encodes CASSLSYEQYF.

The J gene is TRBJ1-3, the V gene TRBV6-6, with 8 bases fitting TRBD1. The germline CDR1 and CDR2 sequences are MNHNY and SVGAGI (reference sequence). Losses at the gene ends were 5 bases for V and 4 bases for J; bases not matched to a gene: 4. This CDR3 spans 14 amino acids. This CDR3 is CASSQRDRGNTIYF. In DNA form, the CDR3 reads TGTGCCAGCAGTCAAAGGGACAGGGGAAACACCATATATTTT.

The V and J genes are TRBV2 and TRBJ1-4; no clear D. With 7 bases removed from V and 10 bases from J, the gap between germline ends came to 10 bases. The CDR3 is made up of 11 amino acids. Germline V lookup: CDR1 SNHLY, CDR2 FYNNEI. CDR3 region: CASTSSGKLFF. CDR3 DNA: TGTGCCAGCACCTCTTCGGGAAAACTGTTTTTT.

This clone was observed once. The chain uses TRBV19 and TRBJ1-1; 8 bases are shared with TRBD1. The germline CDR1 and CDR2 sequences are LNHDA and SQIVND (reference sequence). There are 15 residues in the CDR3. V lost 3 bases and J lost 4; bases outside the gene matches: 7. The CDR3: CASSILAGGFTEAFF. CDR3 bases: TGTGCCAGTAGTATCCTGGCAGGGGGCTTCACTGAAGCTTTCTTT.

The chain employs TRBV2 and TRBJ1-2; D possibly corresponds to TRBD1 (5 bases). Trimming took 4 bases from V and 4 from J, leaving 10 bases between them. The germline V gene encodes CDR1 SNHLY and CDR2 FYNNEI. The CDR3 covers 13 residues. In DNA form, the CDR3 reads TGTGCCAGCAGTGGACAGACGATCTATGGCTACACCTTC. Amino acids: CASSGQTIYGYTF.

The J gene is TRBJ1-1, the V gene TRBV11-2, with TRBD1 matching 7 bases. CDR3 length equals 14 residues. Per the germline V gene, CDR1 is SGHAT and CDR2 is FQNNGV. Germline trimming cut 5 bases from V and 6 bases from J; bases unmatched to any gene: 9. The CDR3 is CASSPGQRSAEAFF. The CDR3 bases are TGTGCCAGCAGCCCGGGACAGAGGTCGGCTGAAGCTTTCTTT. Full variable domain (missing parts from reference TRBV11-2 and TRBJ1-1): EAGVAQSPRYKIIEKRQSVAFWCNPISGHATLYWYQQILGQGPKLLIQFQNNGVVDDSQLPKDRFSAERLKGVDSTLKIQPAKLEDSAVYLCASSPGQRSAEAFFGQGTRLTVV.

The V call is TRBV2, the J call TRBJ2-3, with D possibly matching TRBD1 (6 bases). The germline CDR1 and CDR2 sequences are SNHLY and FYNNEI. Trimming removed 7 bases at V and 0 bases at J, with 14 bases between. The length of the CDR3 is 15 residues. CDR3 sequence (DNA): TGTGCCAGCAATACAGGGATGTTGAGCACAGATACGCAGTATTTT. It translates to CASNTGMLSTDTQYF.

CDR3 residues: CAWSPLGVGTDTQYF. The CDR3 region has the DNA TGTGCCTGGAGTCCCCTCGGGGTGGGCACAGATACGCAGTATTTT. The chain links TRBV30 to TRBJ2-3, with D possibly TRBD2 on 5 matching bases. Germline V gives CDR1 GTSNPN, CDR2 SVGIG (reference sequence). This CDR3 spans 15 amino acids. The V end lost 2 bases, the J end lost 1 base, and 13 bases lay between the germline ends.

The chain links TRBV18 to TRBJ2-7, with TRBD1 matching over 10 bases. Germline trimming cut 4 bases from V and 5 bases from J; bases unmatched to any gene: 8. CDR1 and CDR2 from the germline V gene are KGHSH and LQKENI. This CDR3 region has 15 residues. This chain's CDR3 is CASSLFGTGDHEQYF. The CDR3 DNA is TGTGCCAGCTCACTCTTCGGGACAGGGGACCACGAGCAGTACTTC.

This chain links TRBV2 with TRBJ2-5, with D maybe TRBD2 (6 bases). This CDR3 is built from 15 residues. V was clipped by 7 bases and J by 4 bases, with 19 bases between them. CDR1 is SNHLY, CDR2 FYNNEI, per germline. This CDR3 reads CASTLRPGEGETQYF. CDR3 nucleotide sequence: TGTGCCAGCACCTTACGCCCGGGAGAGGGAGAGACCCAGTACTTC.

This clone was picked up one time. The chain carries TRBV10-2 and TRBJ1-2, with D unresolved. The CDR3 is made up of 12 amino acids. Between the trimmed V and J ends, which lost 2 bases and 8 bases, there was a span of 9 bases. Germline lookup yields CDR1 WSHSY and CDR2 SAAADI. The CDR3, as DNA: TGCGCCAGCAGTGAGCGGGCGGGAGGCTACACCTTC. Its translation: CASSERAGGYTF.

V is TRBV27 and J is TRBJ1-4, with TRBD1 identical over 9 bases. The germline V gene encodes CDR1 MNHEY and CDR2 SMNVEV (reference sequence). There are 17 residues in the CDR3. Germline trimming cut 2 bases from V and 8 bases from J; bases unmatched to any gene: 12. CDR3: CASSLGRRGTGNEKLFF. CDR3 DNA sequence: TGTGCCAGCAGTTTAGGGCGGAGAGGGACAGGGAACGAAAAACTGTTTTTT.

The CDR3 sequence is CSGQNNYEQYF. DNA of the CDR3: TGCAGCGGCCAGAACAACTACGAGCAGTACTTC. The chain couples TRBV29-1 to TRBJ2-7; D gene unclear. Trimming took 7 bases from V and 3 from J, leaving 10 bases between them. The V gene's germline CDR1 is SQVTM and CDR2 ANQGSEA. The CDR3 spans 11 residues.

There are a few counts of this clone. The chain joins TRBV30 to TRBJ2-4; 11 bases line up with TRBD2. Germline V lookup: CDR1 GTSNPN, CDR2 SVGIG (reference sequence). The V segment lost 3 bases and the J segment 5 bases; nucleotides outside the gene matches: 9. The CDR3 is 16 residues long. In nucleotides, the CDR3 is TGTGCCTGGAGCGCTGGGCTAGCGGGGGGACAAAACATTCAGTACTTC. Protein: CAWSAGLAGGQNIQYF.

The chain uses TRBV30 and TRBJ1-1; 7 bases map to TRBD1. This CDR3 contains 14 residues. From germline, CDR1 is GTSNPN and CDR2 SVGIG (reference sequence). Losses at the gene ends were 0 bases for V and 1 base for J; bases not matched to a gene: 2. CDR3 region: CAWSVWTGNTEAFF. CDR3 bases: TGTGCCTGGAGTGTATGGACAGGGAACACTGAAGCTTTCTTT.

CDR3 sequence (DNA): TGTGCCAGCAGGCAGGGGGCGCTGGACTATGGCTACACCTTC. This translates into CASRQGALDYGYTF. V is TRBV7-8 and J is TRBJ1-2; TRBD1 matches 8 bases. CDR3 length equals 14 residues. Per germline, CDR1 SGHVS and CDR2 FQNEAQ. With V trimmed by 6 bases and J by 3 bases, 6 bases remained unmatched.

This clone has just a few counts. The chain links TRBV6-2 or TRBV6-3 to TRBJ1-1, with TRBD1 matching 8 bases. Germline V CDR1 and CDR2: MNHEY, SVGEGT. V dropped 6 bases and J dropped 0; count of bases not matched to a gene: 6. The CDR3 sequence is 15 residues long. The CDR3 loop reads CASSRGQVLNTEAFF. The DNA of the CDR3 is TGTGCCAGCAGCCGGGGACAGGTGTTGAACACTGAAGCTTTCTTT.

CDR3 sequence reads: CATRTAYYEQYF. For the CDR3, the DNA is TGTGCCACCAGGACAGCCTACTACGAGCAGTACTTC. V gene TRBV10-3 combines with J gene TRBJ2-7; D may be TRBD1 (6 bases). Germline assignment: CDR1 ENHRY and CDR2 SYGVKD. CDR3 length: 12 residues. Trimming stripped 10 bases from V and 3 bases from J, with 13 bases between.

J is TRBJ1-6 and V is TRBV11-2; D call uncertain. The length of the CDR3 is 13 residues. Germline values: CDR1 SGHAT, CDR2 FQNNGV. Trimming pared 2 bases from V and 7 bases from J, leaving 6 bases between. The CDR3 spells CASSLPGNSPLHF. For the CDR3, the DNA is TGTGCCAGCAGCTTACCGGGAAATTCACCCCTCCACTTT.

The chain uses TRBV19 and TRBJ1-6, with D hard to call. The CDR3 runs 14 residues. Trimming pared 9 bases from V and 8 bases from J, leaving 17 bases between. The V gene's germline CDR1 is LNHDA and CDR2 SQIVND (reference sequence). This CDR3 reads CASAPGLGYSPLHF. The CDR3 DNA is TGTGCCAGCGCGCCTGGACTGGGTTATTCACCCCTCCACTTT.

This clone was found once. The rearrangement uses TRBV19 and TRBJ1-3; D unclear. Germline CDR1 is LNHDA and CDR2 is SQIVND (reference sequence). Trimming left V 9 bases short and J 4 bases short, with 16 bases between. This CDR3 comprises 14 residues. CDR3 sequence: CASVKRSSGNTIYF. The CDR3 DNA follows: TGTGCCAGCGTAAAACGGAGCTCCGGAAACACCATATATTTT.

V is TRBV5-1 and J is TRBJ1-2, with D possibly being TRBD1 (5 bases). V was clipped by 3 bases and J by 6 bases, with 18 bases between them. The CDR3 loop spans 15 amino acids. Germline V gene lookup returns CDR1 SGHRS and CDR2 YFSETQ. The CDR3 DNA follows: TGCGCCAGCAGCTCCCCGGGAGGGGAGGCGGATGGCTACACCTTC. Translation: CASSSPGGEADGYTF.

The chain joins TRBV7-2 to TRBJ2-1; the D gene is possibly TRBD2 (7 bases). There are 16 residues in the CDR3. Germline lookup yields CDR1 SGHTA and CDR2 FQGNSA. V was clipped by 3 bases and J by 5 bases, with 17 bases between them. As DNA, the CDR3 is TGTGCCAGCAGCTTGCTTGGGGGGGCCACACACAATGAGCAGTTCTTC. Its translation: CASSLLGGATHNEQFF. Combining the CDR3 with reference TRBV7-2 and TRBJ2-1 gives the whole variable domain GAGVSQSPSNKVTEKGKDVELRCDPISGHTALYWYRQSLGQGLEFLIYFQGNSAPDKSGLPSDRFSAERTGGSVSTLTIQRTQQEDSAVYLCASSLLGGATHNEQFFGPGTRLTVL.

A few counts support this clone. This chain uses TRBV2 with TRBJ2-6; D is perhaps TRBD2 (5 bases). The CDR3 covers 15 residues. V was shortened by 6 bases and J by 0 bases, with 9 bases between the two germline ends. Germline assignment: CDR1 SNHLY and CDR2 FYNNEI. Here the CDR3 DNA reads TGTGCCAGCAGCAGTCGGGGCTCTGGGGCCAACGTCCTGACTTTC. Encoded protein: CASSSRGSGANVLTF.